This TCR beta chain was recovered during a study of shared clonotypes between healthy human individuals. The overall study: Donors had three CD4 naive, three CD4 memory, two CD8 naive and one CD8 memory plate apiece. General study results and limits: Sampling covered blood only; tissue repertoires likely differ.

In regard to this clone: The antigen is not known.

It was CD45RO-negative cells, positively selected for CCR7, that made up naive CD8 cells, with terminally differentiated effector memory CD45RA+ cells excluded. Caucasian adults residing in Nashville, Tennessee made up all the donors. The CDR3 is made up of 16 amino acids. The germline V gene has CDR1 SGDLS and CDR2 YYNGEE. V was clipped by 3 bases and J by 0 bases; unmatched bases: 3. Each sorted subset replicate got 200 ng genomic DNA, about 33,000 genomes. The protocol was immunoSEQ multiplex PCR, while the TCRdb copy is restricted to in-frame clones and leaves out a portion. The sample consists of about 2 million clones, roughly 95% of them appearing once.

The genes are TRBV9 and TRBJ2-2; 9 bases agree with TRBD2. Input material: naive CD8+ T cells sorted from blood. The receptor was derived from a man aged 18 to 30 in good health. The CDR3 loop reads CASSASSGANTGELFF. The CDR3 DNA is TGTGCCAGCAGCGCTTCTAGCGGGGCGAACACCGGGGAGCTGTTTTTT.